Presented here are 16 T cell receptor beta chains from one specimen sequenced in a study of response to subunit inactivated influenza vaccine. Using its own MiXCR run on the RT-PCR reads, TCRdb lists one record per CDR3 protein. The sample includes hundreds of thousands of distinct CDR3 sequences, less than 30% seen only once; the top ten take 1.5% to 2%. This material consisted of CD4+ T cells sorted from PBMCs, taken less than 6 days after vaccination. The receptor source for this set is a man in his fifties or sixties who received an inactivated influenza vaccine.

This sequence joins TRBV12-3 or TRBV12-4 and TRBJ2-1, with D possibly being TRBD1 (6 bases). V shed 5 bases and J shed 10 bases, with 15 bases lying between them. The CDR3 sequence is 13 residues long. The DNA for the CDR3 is TGTGCCAGCAGTCCGAACAGGGACACGGAGCAGTTCTTC. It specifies CASSPNRDTEQFF.

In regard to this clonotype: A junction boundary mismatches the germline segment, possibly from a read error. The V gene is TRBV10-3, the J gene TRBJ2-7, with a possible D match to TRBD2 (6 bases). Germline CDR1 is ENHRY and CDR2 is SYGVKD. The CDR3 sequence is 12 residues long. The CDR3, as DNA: TGTGCCATCAGGCGGGACTCCCACGAGCAGTACTTC. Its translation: CAIRRDSHEQYF.

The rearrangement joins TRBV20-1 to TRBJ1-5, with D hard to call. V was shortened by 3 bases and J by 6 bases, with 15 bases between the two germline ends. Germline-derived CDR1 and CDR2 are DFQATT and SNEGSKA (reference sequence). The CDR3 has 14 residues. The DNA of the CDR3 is TGCAGTGCTAGTAGCAGGCTCGACACTCAGCCCCAGCATTTT. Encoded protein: CSASSRLDTQPQHF.

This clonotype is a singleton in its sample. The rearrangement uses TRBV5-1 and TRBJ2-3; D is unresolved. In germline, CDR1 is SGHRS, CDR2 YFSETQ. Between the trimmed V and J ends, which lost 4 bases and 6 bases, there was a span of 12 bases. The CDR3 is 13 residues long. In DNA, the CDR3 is TGCGCCAGCAGCCCAACGCTCCCGGATACGCAGTATTTT. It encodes CASSPTLPDTQYF.

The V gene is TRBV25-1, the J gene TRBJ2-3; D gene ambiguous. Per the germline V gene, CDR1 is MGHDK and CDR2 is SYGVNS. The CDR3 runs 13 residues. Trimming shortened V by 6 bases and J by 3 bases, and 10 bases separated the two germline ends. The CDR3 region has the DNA TGTGCCAGCAGAGGAGCATGGACAGATACGCAGTATTTT. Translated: CASRGAWTDTQYF.

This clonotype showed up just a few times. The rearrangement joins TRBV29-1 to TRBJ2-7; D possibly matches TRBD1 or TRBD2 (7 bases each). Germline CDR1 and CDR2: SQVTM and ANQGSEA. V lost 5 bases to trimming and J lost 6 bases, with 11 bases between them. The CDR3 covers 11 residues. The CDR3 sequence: CSVRRGGEQYF. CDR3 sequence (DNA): TGCAGCGTTCGCAGGGGGGGCGAGCAGTACTTC.

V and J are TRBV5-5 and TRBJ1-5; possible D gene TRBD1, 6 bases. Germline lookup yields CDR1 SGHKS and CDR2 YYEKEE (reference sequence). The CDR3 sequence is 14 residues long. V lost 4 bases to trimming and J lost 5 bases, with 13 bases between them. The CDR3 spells CASSKQGGDQPQHF. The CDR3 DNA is TGTGCCAGCAGCAAACAGGGTGGAGATCAGCCCCAGCATTTT.

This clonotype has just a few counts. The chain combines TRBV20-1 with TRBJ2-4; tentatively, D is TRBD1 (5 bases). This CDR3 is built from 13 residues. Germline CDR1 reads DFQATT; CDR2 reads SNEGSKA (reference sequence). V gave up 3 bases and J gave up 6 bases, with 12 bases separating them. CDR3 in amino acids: CSARGQGVNIQYF. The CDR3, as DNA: TGCAGTGCTAGGGGGCAGGGCGTAAACATTCAGTACTTC.

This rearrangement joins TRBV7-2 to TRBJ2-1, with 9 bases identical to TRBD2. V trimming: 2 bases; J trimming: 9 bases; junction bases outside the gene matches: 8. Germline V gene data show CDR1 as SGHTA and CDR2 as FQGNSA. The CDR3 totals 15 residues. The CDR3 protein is CASSLLISGRVEQFF. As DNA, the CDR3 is TGTGCCAGCAGCTTATTAATTAGCGGGAGAGTTGAGCAGTTCTTC.

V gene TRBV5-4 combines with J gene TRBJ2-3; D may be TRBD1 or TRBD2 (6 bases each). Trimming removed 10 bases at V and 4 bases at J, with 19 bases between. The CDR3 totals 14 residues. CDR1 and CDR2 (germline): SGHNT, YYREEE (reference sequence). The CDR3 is CALAEGGRPDTQYF. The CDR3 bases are TGTGCCCTTGCAGAGGGGGGCCGTCCAGATACGCAGTATTTT.

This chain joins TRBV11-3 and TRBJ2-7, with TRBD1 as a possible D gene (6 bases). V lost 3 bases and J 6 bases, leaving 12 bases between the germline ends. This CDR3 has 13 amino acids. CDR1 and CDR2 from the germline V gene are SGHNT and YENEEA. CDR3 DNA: TGTGCCAGCAGCTTCACTACAGGGCGCGAGCAGTACTTC. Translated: CASSFTTGREQYF.

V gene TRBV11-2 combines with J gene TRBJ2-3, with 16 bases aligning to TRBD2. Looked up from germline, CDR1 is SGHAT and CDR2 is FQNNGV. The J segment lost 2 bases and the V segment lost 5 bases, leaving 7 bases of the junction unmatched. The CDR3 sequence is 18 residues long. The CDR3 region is CASSPGLAGGTLTDTQYF. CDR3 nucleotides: TGTGCCAGCAGCCCGGGACTAGCGGGGGGGACCCTCACAGATACGCAGTATTTT.

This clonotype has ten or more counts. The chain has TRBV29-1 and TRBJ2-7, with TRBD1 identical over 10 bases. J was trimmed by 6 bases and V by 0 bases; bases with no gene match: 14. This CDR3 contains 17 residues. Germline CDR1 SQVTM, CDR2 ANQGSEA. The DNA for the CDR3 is TGCAGCGTTGAAGACCCTTTTACCCGGGACAGGGGTGGCGAGCAGTACTTC. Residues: CSVEDPFTRDRGGEQYF.

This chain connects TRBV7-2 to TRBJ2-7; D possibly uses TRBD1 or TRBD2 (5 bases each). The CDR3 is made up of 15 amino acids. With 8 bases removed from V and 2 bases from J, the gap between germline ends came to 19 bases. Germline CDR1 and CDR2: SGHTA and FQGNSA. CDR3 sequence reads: CASAKRGSGPYEQYF. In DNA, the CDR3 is TGTGCCAGCGCCAAACGGGGTTCGGGACCCTACGAGCAGTACTTC.

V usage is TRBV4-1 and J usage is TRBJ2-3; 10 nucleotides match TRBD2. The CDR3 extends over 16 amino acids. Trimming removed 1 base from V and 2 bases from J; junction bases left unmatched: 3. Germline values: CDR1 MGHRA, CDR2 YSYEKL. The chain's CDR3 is CASSQASGGHTDTQYF. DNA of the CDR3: TGCGCCAGCAGCCAAGCTAGCGGGGGACACACAGATACGCAGTATTTT.

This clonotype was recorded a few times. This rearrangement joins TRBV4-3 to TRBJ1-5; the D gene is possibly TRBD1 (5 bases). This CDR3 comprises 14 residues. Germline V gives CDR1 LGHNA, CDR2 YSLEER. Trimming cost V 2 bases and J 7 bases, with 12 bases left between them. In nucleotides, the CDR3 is TGCGCCAGCAGCCAAATGCCGGGACGGCAGCCCCAGCATTTT. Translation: CASSQMPGRQPQHF.